This T cell receptor (beta chain) stems from a study of T-cell memory formation after mild COVID-19. TCRdb recomputed calls from the 5' RACE reads with MiXCR, one row per CDR3 protein. The sample includes 300,000 to 400,000 distinct CDR3 sequences, 25% to 30% of them seen just once. This receptor was obtained from an adult woman who had mild COVID-19 (a few samples of this study predate the infection). Cell type and time point are not known. The sequencing sample was made of PBMCs or a T cell subset sorted from them (not recorded which).

The CDR3 is CASSLSGGSSLNIQYF. The CDR3 region has the DNA TGTGCCAGCAGTTTATCGGGAGGGTCGAGCCTAAACATTCAGTACTTC. The V and J genes are TRBV12-3 or TRBV12-4 and TRBJ2-4, with 8 bases aligning to TRBD2. The CDR3 totals 16 residues. V lost 2 bases, J lost 6 bases, and 9 bases stayed unmatched.